This T cell receptor beta chain came from a study of blood T cells in healthy people across ages. Per-sample PBMC isolation yielded at least 7 million cells. It was with a sample-barcoded 5' primer and a J-beta primer mix that a second PCR of roughly 7 to 12 cycles was run. TCRdb re-called the 5' RACE reads with MiXCR, one entry per CDR3 protein. The repertoire holds hundreds of thousands of distinct CDR3 sequences, with under 55% as singletons. Study outcomes and limitations: No conclusive comparison of naive versus antigen-experienced cells was possible with unsorted PBMCs. In older individuals, TCR beta diversity per million T cells was lower, falling roughly linearly with age.

Germline V gene lookup returns CDR1 MNHNS and CDR2 SASEGT. V dropped 4 bases and J dropped 5 bases, with 9 bases sitting between them. The CDR3 is made up of 13 amino acids. This clonotype was counted between two and nine times. No antigen is known for it. Source material: blood. The receptor comes from a man aged 60 to 69 in good health. The chain has TRBV6-1 and TRBJ2-1; D is ambiguous. The CDR3 is CASSVFENNEQFF. The CDR3 DNA reads TGTGCCAGCAGTGTTTTTGAAAACAATGAGCAGTTCTTC.